Shown below are 17 T cell receptor beta chains from a single sample sequenced in a study of radiation and T cells in renal cell carcinoma. As to time point: blood 2 weeks post-SBRT. Treatment defined: 15 Gy SBRT to primary tumor, nephrectomy 4 weeks later. TCRdb's copy holds only in-frame clones and misses some; the assay was immunoSEQ multiplex PCR. The table lists 120,000 or so clones, 80% to 90% of them singletons. Sequenced here: blood, sampled from a patient whose treatment included radiotherapy and nephrectomy. The receptors here all came from a woman aged 55-70 years with renal cell carcinoma.

The V gene is TRBV28, the J gene TRBJ1-1; D call uncertain. The V gene's germline CDR1 is MDHEN and CDR2 SYDVKM. This CDR3 has 13 amino acids. The V and J ends lost 6 bases and 8 bases respectively, with 16 bases between them. The CDR3 loop is CASRPSLGTEAFF. The CDR3 nucleotides read TGTGCCAGCAGACCCAGCCTGGGCACCGAAGCTTTCTTT.

This clone was seen many times. The genes are TRBV29-1 and TRBJ2-3, with D perhaps given as TRBD1 or TRBD2 (5 bases each). Trimming pared 7 bases from V and 0 bases from J, leaving 14 bases between. The V gene's germline CDR1 is SQVTM and CDR2 ANQGSEA. The CDR3 totals 14 residues. CDR3 in amino acids: CSAVGTDSTDTQYF. CDR3 in DNA: TGCAGCGCCGTCGGGACGGATAGCACAGATACGCAGTATTTT.

V gene TRBV6-1 combines with J gene TRBJ1-4, with 9 bases fitting TRBD1. V shed 4 bases, J shed 3 bases, and the junction held 6 bases outside the gene matches. The CDR3 runs to 16 residues. Germline V lookup: CDR1 MNHNS, CDR2 SASEGT. The CDR3 DNA is TGTGCCAGCAGTGCCCGGGACAGGGCGCCTAATGAAAAACTGTTTTTT. This codes for CASSARDRAPNEKLFF.

The chain recombines TRBV5-6 with TRBJ2-4; the D is unclear. Germline V lookup: CDR1 SGHDT, CDR2 YYEEEE. Trimming left V 0 bases short and J 0 bases short, with 10 bases between. This CDR3 contains 16 residues. Here the CDR3 reads CASSLVSALAKNIQYF. DNA for the CDR3: TGTGCCAGCAGCTTGGTATCGGCATTAGCCAAAAACATTCAGTACTTC. The entire variable domain, with the rest obtained from reference TRBV5-6 and TRBJ2-4, is as follows: DAGVTQSPTHLIKTRGQQVTLRCSPKSGHDTVSWYQQALGQGPQFIFQYYEEEERQRGNFPDRFSGHQFPNYSSELNVNALLLGDSALYLCASSLVSALAKNIQYFGAGTRLSVL.

V is TRBV28 and J is TRBJ1-4; D unresolved. In germline, CDR1 is MDHEN, CDR2 SYDVKM. This CDR3 has 13 residues. V was clipped by 8 bases and J by 8 bases, with 15 bases between them. The CDR3 loop reads CASGTHSPEKLFF. In DNA form, the CDR3 reads TGTGCCAGCGGAACTCACAGCCCCGAAAAACTGTTTTTT.

This clone was counted only a few times. The V gene is TRBV28, the J gene TRBJ1-2; no firm D call. Per germline, CDR1 MDHEN and CDR2 SYDVKM. This CDR3 has 12 amino acids. V lost 6 bases, J lost 11 bases, and 16 bases lay in between. CDR3 sequence reads: CASSRTARTYTF. In DNA form, the CDR3 reads TGTGCCAGCAGCCGCACAGCGAGGACTTACACCTTC.

The V gene is TRBV6-1, the J gene TRBJ2-7; tentatively, D is TRBD1 or TRBD2 (5 bases each). The ends were cut back, 5 bases at V and 0 bases at J, with 8 bases in the middle. This CDR3 is built from 13 residues. Germline V gene data show CDR1 as MNHNS and CDR2 as SASEGT. The CDR3: CASSRDHSYEQYF. CDR3 in DNA: TGTGCCAGCAGTCGGGACCACTCCTACGAGCAGTACTTC.

The chain carries TRBV6-6 and TRBJ1-2; D is perhaps TRBD1 (5 bases). The CDR3 runs to 13 residues. V was pared by 2 bases and J by 8 bases, with 12 bases between. The germline gives CDR1 MNHNY, CDR2 SVGAGI (reference sequence). The CDR3 DNA is TGTGCCAGCAGTTACGAGGGGTTTGGCGGCTACACCTTC. It specifies CASSYEGFGGYTF.

This rearrangement joins TRBV4-2 to TRBJ2-1, with a possible D match to TRBD2 (6 bases). Looked up from germline, CDR1 is LGHNA and CDR2 is YNFKEQ. V lost 3 bases and J 7 bases, leaving 10 bases between the germline ends. The CDR3 is 13 amino acids. CDR3 region: CASSHRLENEQFF. CDR3 sequence (DNA): TGTGCCAGCAGCCATCGACTAGAAAATGAGCAGTTCTTC.

V usage is TRBV28 and J usage is TRBJ2-3, with D possibly being TRBD1 (7 bases). The CDR3 loop spans 14 amino acids. Germline V gene sequence: CDR1 MDHEN, CDR2 SYDVKM. V was shortened by 5 bases and J by 5 bases, with 14 bases between the two germline ends. The CDR3 loop is CASSIAQGGDTQYF. DNA for the CDR3: TGTGCCAGCAGTATAGCTCAGGGGGGAGATACGCAGTATTTT.

The CDR3 sequence: CASSAIVPRVLYNEQFF. DNA of the CDR3: TGTGCCAGCAGCGCGATTGTCCCGCGGGTTTTATACAATGAGCAGTTCTTC. The chain has TRBV5-5 and TRBJ2-1, with a tentative D call TRBD2 (5 bases). V was clipped by 4 bases and J by 4 bases, with 21 bases between them. CDR1 and CDR2 from the germline V gene are SGHKS and YYEKEE (reference sequence). The CDR3 covers 17 residues.

This chain connects TRBV6-6 to TRBJ1-5, with D hard to call. Germline V gives CDR1 MNHNY, CDR2 SVGAGI (reference sequence). The CDR3 consists of 15 residues. The V and J ends lost 10 bases and 0 bases respectively, with 16 bases between them. The CDR3: CAKTFSVVSNQPQHF. The CDR3 coding sequence is TGTGCCAAAACTTTTTCAGTCGTTAGCAATCAGCCCCAGCATTTT.

J is TRBJ2-5 and V is TRBV7-2, with 7 bases that match TRBD1. Germline V gene lookup returns CDR1 SGHTA and CDR2 FQGNSA. Germline trimming cut 0 bases from V and 1 base from J; bases unmatched to any gene: 2. The CDR3 loop spans 15 amino acids. The CDR3 sequence: CASSLAGTVQETQYF. The DNA of the CDR3 is TGTGCCAGCAGCTTAGCCGGGACAGTCCAAGAGACCCAGTACTTC.

This chain joins TRBV25-1 and TRBJ2-3; no clear D. The length of the CDR3 is 11 residues. The V gene's germline CDR1 is MGHDK and CDR2 SYGVNS. Trimming stripped 6 bases from V and 3 bases from J, with 4 bases between. The CDR3 DNA is TGTGCCAGCAGCACAACAGATACGCAGTATTTT. It translates to CASSTTDTQYF. Filled out from reference TRBV25-1 and TRBJ2-3, the complete variable domain reads EADIYQTPRYLVIGTGKKITLECSQTMGHDKMYWYQQDPGMELHLIHYSYGVNSTEKGDLSSESTVSRIRTEHFPLTLESARPSHTSQYLCASSTTDTQYFGPGTRLTVL.

This rearrangement joins TRBV18 to TRBJ2-2, with unresolved D. The CDR3 runs to 13 residues. V was clipped by 3 bases and J by 5 bases, with 7 bases between them. Germline CDR1 reads KGHSH; CDR2 reads LQKENI. The CDR3 nucleotides read TGTGCCAGCTCACCTAGAGTTACCGGGGAGCTGTTTTTT. Its translation is CASSPRVTGELFF.

In its sample, this clone was seen a few times. V gene TRBV9 combines with J gene TRBJ2-1; the D gene is possibly TRBD2 (7 bases). Germline V gene lookup returns CDR1 SGDLS and CDR2 YYNGEE. V was trimmed by 4 bases and J by 2 bases, leaving 13 bases between them. The CDR3 totals 15 residues. Here the CDR3 reads CASSLSGGTYNEQFF. DNA of the CDR3: TGTGCCAGCAGCCTCTCGGGGGGCACCTACAATGAGCAGTTCTTC.

The chain recombines TRBV19 with TRBJ1-5; D might be TRBD1 (5 bases). The germline V gene has CDR1 LNHDA and CDR2 SQIVND (reference sequence). Trimming cost V 4 bases and J 8 bases, with 21 bases left between them. The CDR3 is 16 residues long. The CDR3: CASSTRSDSVREPQHF. CDR3 in DNA: TGTGCCAGTAGTACCCGATCAGACAGCGTCAGGGAGCCCCAGCATTTT.